The 26 T cell receptor beta chains below were found in one sample sequenced in a study of technical replicates of blood from a handful of donors. Generated by immunoSEQ multiplex PCR, the TCRdb table keeps only in-frame clones and is missing some. The repertoire includes some 77,000 clones, more than 85% of them detected once, and approximately 0.39% sits in the top ten. Source material: T cells isolated from PBMCs. Receptors originate from a human donor in good health.

V gene TRBV14 combines with J gene TRBJ1-4; TRBD1 matches at 10 bases. Germline V CDR1 and CDR2: SGHDN, FVKESK. This CDR3 region has 20 residues. V lost 5 bases, J lost 0 bases, and 15 bases stayed unmatched. The CDR3 loop is CASSEGTGVTFFATNEKLFF. Written as DNA, the CDR3 is TGTGCCAGCAGCGAGGGGACAGGGGTAACCTTTTTTGCAACTAATGAAAAACTGTTTTTT.

The chain employs TRBV2 and TRBJ2-7; 9 bases map to TRBD2. The CDR3 covers 16 residues. With 1 base clipped from V and 2 bases from J, the junction kept 6 bases outside the gene matches. The V gene's germline CDR1 is SNHLY and CDR2 FYNNEI. CDR3 DNA sequence: TGTGCCAGCAGTGAAGAAGTGGGACTAGCCGCCTACGAGCAGTACTTC. This encodes CASSEEVGLAAYEQYF.

The rearrangement joins TRBV7-2 to TRBJ1-4; a possible D gene is TRBD1 (6 bases). This CDR3 is built from 15 residues. CDR1 is SGHTA, CDR2 FQGNSA, per germline. Trimming shortened V by 4 bases and J by 0 bases, and 9 bases separated the two germline ends. CDR3 DNA sequence: TGTGCCAGCAGCTCCCAGGGGTCAACTAATGAAAAACTGTTTTTT. Translating it yields CASSSQGSTNEKLFF.

Comment on this clone: The identical CDR3 is also encoded by other nucleotide sequences in the sample. The chain combines TRBV10-3 with TRBJ1-1; a weak D match, TRBD1 (6 bases). Germline CDR1 reads ENHRY; CDR2 reads SYGVKD. V lost 4 bases to trimming and J lost 2 bases, with 8 bases between them. The CDR3 is 13 residues long. The CDR3 loop reads CAISGQDNTEAFF. In DNA form, the CDR3 reads TGTGCCATCAGTGGACAGGATAACACTGAAGCTTTCTTT.

The chain carries TRBV19 and TRBJ2-1, with a weak D call TRBD2 (5 bases). CDR1 is LNHDA and CDR2 is SQIVND in the germline V gene (reference sequence). Trimming took 2 bases from V and 0 from J, leaving 11 bases between them. The CDR3 has 16 amino acids. The CDR3 reads CASSIKWEYSYNEQFF. Written as DNA, the CDR3 is TGTGCCAGTAGTATAAAGTGGGAGTACTCCTACAATGAGCAGTTCTTC.

The V call is TRBV4-1, the J call TRBJ1-4, with D possibly TRBD1 on 6 matching bases. The length of the CDR3 is 15 residues. Trimming removed 2 bases from V and 1 base from J, with 8 bases in between. The V gene's germline CDR1 is MGHRA and CDR2 YSYEKL. CDR3 residues: CASSQIQGTNEKLFF. The CDR3 DNA is TGCGCCAGCAGCCAAATACAGGGAACTAATGAAAAACTGTTTTTT.

The chain carries TRBV7-3 and TRBJ2-3, with 12 bases fitting TRBD2. V was pared by 2 bases and J by 2 bases, with 2 bases of the junction left unmatched. Germline values: CDR1 SGHTA, CDR2 FQGTGA. CDR3 length: 16 amino acids. The CDR3 is CASSLLAGGSTDTQYF. The CDR3 DNA reads as TGTGCCAGCAGCTTACTAGCGGGAGGGTCCACAGATACGCAGTATTTT.

The rearrangement uses TRBV4-1 and TRBJ1-3; D uncertain. The CDR3 spans 14 residues. Germline V gene data show CDR1 as MGHRA and CDR2 as YSYEKL. The V end lost 0 bases, the J end lost 8 bases, and 11 bases lay between the germline ends. CDR3 in amino acids: CASSQEARRDTIYF. In DNA, the CDR3 is TGCGCCAGCAGCCAAGAAGCCCGGAGAGACACCATATATTTT.

The V gene is TRBV19, the J gene TRBJ2-1; D unclear. The germline gives CDR1 LNHDA, CDR2 SQIVND (reference sequence). The CDR3 totals 13 residues. V shed 5 bases and J shed 4 bases, with 9 bases lying between them. CDR3 amino acids: CASSLAQYNEQFF. The CDR3 bases are TGTGCCAGTAGTTTGGCCCAGTACAATGAGCAGTTCTTC.

A few counts support this clone. The CDR3 region is CASIQSGIAFF. CDR3 DNA: TGTGCCAGTATACAGTCGGGGATTGCTTTCTTT. V and J are TRBV6-1 and TRBJ1-1; no reliable D call. V lost 9 bases and J 11 bases, leaving 16 bases between the germline ends. Germline V gene lookup returns CDR1 MNHNS and CDR2 SASEGT. CDR3 length equals 11 residues.

The chain employs TRBV9 and TRBJ1-2; a possible D gene is TRBD1 (6 bases). The CDR3 consists of 13 residues. Trimming cost V 1 base and J 6 bases, with 10 bases left between them. The germline V gene encodes CDR1 SGDLS and CDR2 YYNGEE. CDR3: CASSVWEGDGYTF. For the CDR3, the DNA is TGTGCCAGCAGCGTATGGGAGGGGGATGGCTACACCTTC.

This clone was detected only once. DNA of the CDR3: TGTGCCAGCAGCGCAACCGGGACTAGCGGGGAAGAGACCCAGTACTTC. This encodes CASSATGTSGEETQYF. The rearrangement joins TRBV9 to TRBJ2-5; TRBD2 matches 13 bases. Germline values: CDR1 SGDLS, CDR2 YYNGEE. CDR3 length: 16 residues. V was clipped by 3 bases and J by 3 bases; unmatched bases: 5.

This chain links TRBV14 with TRBJ2-7; 11 bases agree with TRBD2. Trimming removed 4 bases from V and 2 bases from J; junction bases left unmatched: 1. In germline, CDR1 is SGHDN, CDR2 FVKESK. This CDR3 region has 14 residues. Here the CDR3 reads CASSRLAGPYEQYF. The CDR3 DNA follows: TGTGCCAGCAGCCGACTAGCGGGGCCCTACGAGCAGTACTTC.

This chain links TRBV19 with TRBJ2-7; no reliable D call. CDR1 and CDR2 (germline): LNHDA, SQIVND (reference sequence). The V gene lost 7 bases and the J gene lost 1 base, with 5 bases spanning the gap. The CDR3 length is 11 residues. This chain's CDR3 is CASTNSYEQYF. The CDR3 DNA is TGTGCCAGTACAAATTCCTACGAGCAGTACTTC.

The chain recombines TRBV6-1 with TRBJ1-2, with D unresolved. CDR3 size: 14 residues. Germline V gene data show CDR1 as MNHNS and CDR2 as SASEGT. Trimming took off 5 bases at V and 4 bases at J, with 14 bases between the two ends. The CDR3 DNA is TGTGCCAGCAGTCTGAGTGCCCTTGGCTATGGCTACACCTTC. Translated, it gives CASSLSALGYGYTF.

The chain has TRBV4-1 and TRBJ2-3; no firm D call. The CDR3 sequence is 16 residues long. Germline CDR1 is MGHRA and CDR2 is YSYEKL. Between the trimmed V and J ends, which lost 2 bases and 4 bases, there was a span of 16 bases. As DNA, the CDR3 is TGCGCCAGCAGCCAAAGAATAGCCTCAGAGCCAGATACGCAGTATTTT. It encodes CASSQRIASEPDTQYF.

The rearrangement joins TRBV15 to TRBJ1-1; 9 nucleotides line up with TRBD1. Germline CDR1 LNHNV, CDR2 YYDKDF (reference sequence). The J segment lost 7 bases and the V segment lost 1 base, leaving 10 bases of the junction unmatched. The CDR3 extends over 16 amino acids. The chain's CDR3 is CATSRAWGTGRIEAFF. Written as DNA, the CDR3 is TGTGCCACCAGCAGAGCCTGGGGGACAGGGAGGATTGAAGCTTTCTTT.

The genes are TRBV4-1 and TRBJ2-3, with 10 bases fitting TRBD2. Unmatched junction bases numbered 10, after V lost 6 bases and J lost 4 bases. This CDR3 contains 16 residues. CDR1 and CDR2 (germline): MGHRA, YSYEKL. The CDR3 nucleotides are TGCGCCAGCAGTGCAACGGGACTAGCGATCCCAGATACGCAGTATTTT. This encodes CASSATGLAIPDTQYF.

This chain connects TRBV19 to TRBJ2-5; possible D gene TRBD2, 7 bases. CDR1 LNHDA and CDR2 SQIVND come from the germline V gene (reference sequence). The CDR3 is 15 residues long. The V end lost 10 bases, the J end lost 5 bases, and 23 bases lay between the germline ends. The CDR3 region is CATLPRGTTGETQYF. For the CDR3, the DNA is TGTGCCACCCTTCCTAGGGGGACTACAGGCGAGACCCAGTACTTC.

CDR3 DNA sequence: TGTGCCAGCAGCTTGGGATCAGGGAAAGAGCAGTACTTC. This codes for CASSLGSGKEQYF. This chain joins TRBV7-9 and TRBJ2-7, with D perhaps matching TRBD1 (5 bases). V lost 3 bases and J lost 7, with 13 bases in between. The CDR3 runs 13 residues. Germline values: CDR1 SEHNR, CDR2 FQNEAQ (reference sequence).

This chain connects TRBV30 to TRBJ2-2; TRBD2 matches 8 bases. V was pared by 2 bases and J by 5 bases, with 10 bases of the junction left unmatched. This CDR3 is built from 16 residues. Germline assignment: CDR1 GTSNPN and CDR2 SVGIG (reference sequence). The DNA of the CDR3 is TGTGCCTGGAGTCAAGTCTTCGGGAGGGGTACCGGGGAGCTGTTTTTT. This encodes CAWSQVFGRGTGELFF.

This chain joins TRBV4-1 and TRBJ2-3; 8 nucleotides agree with TRBD2. The V gene end was trimmed by 4 bases and the J gene end by 1 base; junction bases not matched to a gene: 4. This CDR3 region has 15 residues. The V gene's germline CDR1 is MGHRA and CDR2 YSYEKL. Here the CDR3 DNA reads TGCGCCAGCAGCCGATCGCGGGAGGGCACAGATACGCAGTATTTT. This encodes CASSRSREGTDTQYF.

V is TRBV19 and J is TRBJ2-3; the D is unclear. Deletions cut 7 bases from V and 0 bases from J, with 11 bases between. Germline CDR1 is LNHDA and CDR2 is SQIVND (reference sequence). The CDR3 is 14 amino acids. The CDR3 loop reads CASNSQASTDTQYF. The CDR3 DNA is TGTGCCAGTAACTCCCAGGCTAGCACAGATACGCAGTATTTT.

On this clone itself: One end of the junction is discordant with germline, which a read error may explain. The rearrangement links TRBV20-1 to TRBJ2-1; tentative D call: TRBD2 (5 bases). Germline-derived CDR1 and CDR2 are DFQATT and SNEGSKA (reference sequence). This CDR3 spans 8 amino acids. CDR3 loop: CSVRARVF. CDR3 nucleotides: TGCAGTGTCCGGGCGAGGGTCTTC.

The chain is built from TRBV4-2 and TRBJ1-1, with 7 bases lining up with TRBD1. The V and J ends lost 0 bases and 4 bases, in that order; junction bases with no gene match: 2. The CDR3 length is 14 residues. CDR1 is LGHNA and CDR2 is YNFKEQ in the germline V gene. CDR3: CASSQDDRVTEAFF. DNA for the CDR3: TGTGCCAGCAGCCAAGATGACAGGGTCACTGAAGCTTTCTTT.

The V and J genes are TRBV7-8 and TRBJ1-1; weak D call: TRBD1 (6 bases). The CDR3 has 13 residues. Trimming removed 5 bases at V and 8 bases at J, with 15 bases between. Germline values: CDR1 SGHVS, CDR2 FQNEAQ. The CDR3, as DNA: TGTGCCAGCAGCCATATCGGGGGGGGCGAAGCTTTCTTT. Translation: CASSHIGGGEAFF.